One T cell receptor beta chain is described in this entry. Its target is not known. Each CDR3 protein gets one entry in TCRdb, which reprocessed the 5' RACE reads and gives no DNA. This sample's table reports approximately 400,000 distinct CDR3 sequences. The CDR3 loop spans 17 amino acids. CDR1 is DFQATT and CDR2 is SNEGSKA in the germline V gene (reference sequence). The source of the sample is a study of monozygotic twins with inflammatory bowel disease. Study-wide findings and caveats: Part of the variability in patient repertoires may have come from differing immunosuppressive treatments. The authors found no support for a single strong IBD-associated signal or clonotype. Similarity of repertoires did not differ between concordant and discordant twins, possibly from limited power. IBD patients had lower TCRbeta diversity (inverse Simpson) than healthy co-twins.

The sample comprised blood. V and J are TRBV20-1 and TRBJ2-2; checking the TCRdb D call of TRBD2 is not possible without DNA. The receptor's source is a human donor with ulcerative colitis or Crohn's disease, or a healthy co-twin of an affected twin (not recorded which). This CDR3 is CSARGLAGGVYTGELFF.